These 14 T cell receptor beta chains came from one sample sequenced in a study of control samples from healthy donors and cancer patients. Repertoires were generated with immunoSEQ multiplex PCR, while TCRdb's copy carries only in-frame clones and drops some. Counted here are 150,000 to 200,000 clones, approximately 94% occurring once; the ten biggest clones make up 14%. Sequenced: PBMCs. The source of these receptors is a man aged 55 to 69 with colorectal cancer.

DNA for the CDR3: TGTGCCAGCAGGACGGACTCCTACGAGCAGTACTTC. Amino acid sequence: CASRTDSYEQYF. This chain links TRBV2 with TRBJ2-7; D gene unclear. The CDR3 covers 12 residues. V was shortened by 6 bases and J by 0 bases, with 6 bases between the two germline ends. The germline V gene encodes CDR1 SNHLY and CDR2 FYNNEI.

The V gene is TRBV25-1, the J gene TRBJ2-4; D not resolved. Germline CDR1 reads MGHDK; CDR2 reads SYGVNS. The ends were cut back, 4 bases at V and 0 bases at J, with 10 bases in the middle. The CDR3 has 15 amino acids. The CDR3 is CASSGPSIAKNIQYF. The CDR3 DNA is TGTGCCAGCAGTGGACCCTCAATAGCCAAAAACATTCAGTACTTC.

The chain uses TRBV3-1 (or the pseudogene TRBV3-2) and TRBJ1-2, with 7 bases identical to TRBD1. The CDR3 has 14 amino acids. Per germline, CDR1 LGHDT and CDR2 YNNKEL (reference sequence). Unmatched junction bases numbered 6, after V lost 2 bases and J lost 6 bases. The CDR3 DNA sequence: TGTGCCAGCAGCCAATCCGACAGGGTTCATGGCTACACCTTC. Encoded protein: CASSQSDRVHGYTF.

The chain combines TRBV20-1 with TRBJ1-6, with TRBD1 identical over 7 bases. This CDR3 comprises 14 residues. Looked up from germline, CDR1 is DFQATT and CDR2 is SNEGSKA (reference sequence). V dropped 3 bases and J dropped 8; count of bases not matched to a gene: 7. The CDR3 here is CSASEDRVDSPLHF. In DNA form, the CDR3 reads TGCAGTGCTAGTGAAGACAGGGTTGATTCACCCCTCCACTTT.

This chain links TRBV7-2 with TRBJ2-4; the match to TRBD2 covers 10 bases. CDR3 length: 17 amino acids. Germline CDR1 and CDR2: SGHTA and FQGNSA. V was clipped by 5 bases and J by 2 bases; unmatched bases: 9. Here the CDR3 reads CASSLSGGALTKNIQYF. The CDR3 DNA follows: TGTGCCAGCAGCCTAAGCGGGGGGGCCTTGACCAAAAACATTCAGTACTTC.

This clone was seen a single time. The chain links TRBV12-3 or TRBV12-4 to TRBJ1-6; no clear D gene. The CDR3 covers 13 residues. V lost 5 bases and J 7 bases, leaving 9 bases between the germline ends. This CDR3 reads CASSSESNSPLHF. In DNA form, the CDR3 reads TGTGCCAGCAGTAGTGAATCAAATTCACCCCTCCACTTT.

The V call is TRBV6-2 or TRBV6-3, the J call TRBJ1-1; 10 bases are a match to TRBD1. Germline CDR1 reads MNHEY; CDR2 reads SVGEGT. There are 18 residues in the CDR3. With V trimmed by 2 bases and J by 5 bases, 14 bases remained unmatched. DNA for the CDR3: TGTGCCAGCAGTTACGGAAGGGAGAGGGGGACAGGGGTGACTGAAGCTTTCTTT. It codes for CASSYGRERGTGVTEAFF.

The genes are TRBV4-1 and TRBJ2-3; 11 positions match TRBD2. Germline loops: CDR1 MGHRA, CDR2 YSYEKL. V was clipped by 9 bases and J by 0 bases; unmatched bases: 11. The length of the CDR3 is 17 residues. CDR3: CASKAGTSGLSTDTQYF. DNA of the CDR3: TGCGCCAGTAAGGCAGGGACTAGCGGACTTAGCACAGATACGCAGTATTTT.

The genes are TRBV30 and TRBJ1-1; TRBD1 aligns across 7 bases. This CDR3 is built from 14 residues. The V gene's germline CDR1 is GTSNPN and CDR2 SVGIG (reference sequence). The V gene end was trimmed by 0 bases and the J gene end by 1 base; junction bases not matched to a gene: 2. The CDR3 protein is CAWSVEGANTEAFF. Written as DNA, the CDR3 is TGTGCCTGGAGTGTGGAGGGGGCGAACACTGAAGCTTTCTTT.

The DNA for the CDR3 is TGTGCCTGGAGTAGAGGACAGATGAACACTGAAGCTTTCTTT. Residues: CAWSRGQMNTEAFF. The chain uses TRBV30 and TRBJ1-1; D may be TRBD1 (6 bases). This CDR3 spans 14 amino acids. CDR1 and CDR2 from the germline V gene are GTSNPN and SVGIG (reference sequence). Trimming pared 2 bases from V and 0 bases from J, leaving 10 bases between.

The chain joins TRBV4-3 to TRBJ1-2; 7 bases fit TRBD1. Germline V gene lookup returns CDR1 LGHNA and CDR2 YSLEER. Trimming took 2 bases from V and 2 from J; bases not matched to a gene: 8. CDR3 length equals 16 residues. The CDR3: CASSQKQGFPNYGYTF. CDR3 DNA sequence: TGCGCCAGCAGCCAAAAACAGGGGTTCCCGAACTATGGCTACACCTTC.

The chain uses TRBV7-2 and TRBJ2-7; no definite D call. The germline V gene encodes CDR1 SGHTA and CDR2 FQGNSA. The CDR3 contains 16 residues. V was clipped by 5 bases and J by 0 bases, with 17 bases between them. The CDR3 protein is CASSILPSRNSYEQYF. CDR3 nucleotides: TGTGCCAGCAGCATTCTTCCCTCACGGAACTCCTACGAGCAGTACTTC.

In DNA form, the CDR3 reads TGTGCCAGCAGTGTTGCGGAGGGAACTGAAGCTTTCTTT. It is translated as CASSVAEGTEAFF. The gene calls are TRBV25-1 and TRBJ1-1; D is unclear. Germline V gene data show CDR1 as MGHDK and CDR2 as SYGVNS. The CDR3 has 13 amino acids. V was pared by 4 bases and J by 5 bases, with 11 bases between.

The CDR3 is CATRDRGEFSTDTQYF. As DNA, the CDR3 is TGTGCCACCCGAGACAGGGGCGAATTTAGCACAGATACGCAGTATTTT. The chain has TRBV19 and TRBJ2-3; 8 bases fit TRBD1. The CDR3 covers 16 residues. V shed 10 bases, J shed 0 bases, and the junction held 12 bases outside the gene matches. The germline gives CDR1 LNHDA, CDR2 SQIVND (reference sequence).